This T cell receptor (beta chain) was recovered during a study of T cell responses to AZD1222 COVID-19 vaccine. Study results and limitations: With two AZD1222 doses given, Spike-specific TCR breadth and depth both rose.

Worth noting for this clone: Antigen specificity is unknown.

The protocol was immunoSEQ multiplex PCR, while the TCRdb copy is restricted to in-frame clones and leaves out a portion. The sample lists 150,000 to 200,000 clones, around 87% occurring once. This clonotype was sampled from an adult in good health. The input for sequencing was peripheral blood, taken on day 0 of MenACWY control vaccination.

CDR3 region: CASSSREGLTEAFF. The CDR3 DNA reads TGTGCCAGCAGCTCAAGGGAGGGGCTTACTGAAGCTTTCTTT. The chain employs TRBV11-2 and TRBJ1-1; TRBD1 is a possible D gene (5 bases). Germline loops: CDR1 SGHAT, CDR2 FQNNGV. Trimming removed 4 bases from V and 5 bases from J, with 14 bases in between. This CDR3 has 14 amino acids.